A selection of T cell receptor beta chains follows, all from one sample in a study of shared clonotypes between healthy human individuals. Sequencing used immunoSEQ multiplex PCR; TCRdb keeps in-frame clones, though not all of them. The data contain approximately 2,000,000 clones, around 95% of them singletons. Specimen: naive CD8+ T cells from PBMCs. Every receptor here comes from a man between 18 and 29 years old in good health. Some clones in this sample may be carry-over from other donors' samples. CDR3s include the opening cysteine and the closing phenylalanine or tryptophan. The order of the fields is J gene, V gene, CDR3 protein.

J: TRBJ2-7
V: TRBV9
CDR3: CASSAESGYHEQYF

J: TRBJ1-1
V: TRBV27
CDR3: CASSDRGNTEAFF

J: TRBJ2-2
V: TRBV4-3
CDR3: CASSYVPVGASNTGELFF

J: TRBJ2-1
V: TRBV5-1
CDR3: CASSPLGRESFYNEQFF

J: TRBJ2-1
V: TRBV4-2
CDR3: CASSQDRGRYNEQFF

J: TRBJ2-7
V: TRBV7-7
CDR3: CASSPGLARGYEQYF

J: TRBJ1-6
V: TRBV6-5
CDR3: CASSPGQGYSPLHF

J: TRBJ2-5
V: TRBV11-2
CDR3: CASSLDLIGLGGETQYF

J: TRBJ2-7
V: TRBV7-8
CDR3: CASIQGGAREQYF

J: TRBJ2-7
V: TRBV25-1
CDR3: CAEQALSGSSYEQYF

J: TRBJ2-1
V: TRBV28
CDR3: CASSFYPSGSSEQFF

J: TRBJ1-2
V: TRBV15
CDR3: CATSDDINYGYTF

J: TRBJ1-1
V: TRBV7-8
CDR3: CASSHPRSGDTEAFF

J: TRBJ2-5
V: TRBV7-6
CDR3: CASSGRSGTGTRETQYF

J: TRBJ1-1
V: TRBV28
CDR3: CASSLTRGDTEAFF

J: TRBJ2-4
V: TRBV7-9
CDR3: CASSPRKNIQYF

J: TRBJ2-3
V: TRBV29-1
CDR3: CSQRLAGGFQYF

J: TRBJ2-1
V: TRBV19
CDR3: CASSFRRRLATYNEQFF

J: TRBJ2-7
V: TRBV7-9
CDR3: CASSLILAGDKWYF

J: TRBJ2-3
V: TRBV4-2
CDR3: CASSQEARDPFTDTQYF

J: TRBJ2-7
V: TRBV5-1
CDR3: CASSLSGTESSYEQYF

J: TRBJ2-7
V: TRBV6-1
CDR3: CASTQAGGVYEQYF

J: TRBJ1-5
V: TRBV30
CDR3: CAWGQDRNQPQHF

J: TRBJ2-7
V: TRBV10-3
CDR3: CAISDWARGHEQYF

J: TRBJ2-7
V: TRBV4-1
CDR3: CASSQVSGRRSSYEQYF

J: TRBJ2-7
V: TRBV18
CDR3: CASSTDRGEQYF

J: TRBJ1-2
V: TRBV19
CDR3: CAIQDRADYGYTF

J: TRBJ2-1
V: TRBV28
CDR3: CASSLRTGTLANEQFF

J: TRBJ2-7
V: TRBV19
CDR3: CASSIRGQGSYEQYF

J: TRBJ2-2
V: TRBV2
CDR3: CASSIGQGARGELFF

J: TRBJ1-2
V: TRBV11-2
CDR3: CASTLGQGGYGYTF

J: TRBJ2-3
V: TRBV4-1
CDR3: CASSQTGVPDTQYF

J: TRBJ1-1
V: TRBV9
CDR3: CASSAGVRAEAFF

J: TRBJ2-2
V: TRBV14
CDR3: CASKHSGAGTGELFF

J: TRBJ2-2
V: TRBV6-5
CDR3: CASSYSAYTTGELFF

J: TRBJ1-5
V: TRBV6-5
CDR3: CASTPTEGQPQHF

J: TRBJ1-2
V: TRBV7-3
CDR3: CASSSGTGPYGYTF

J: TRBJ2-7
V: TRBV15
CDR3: CATSRDVSLHRDEQYF

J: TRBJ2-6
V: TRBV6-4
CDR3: CASSEFGFGANVLTF